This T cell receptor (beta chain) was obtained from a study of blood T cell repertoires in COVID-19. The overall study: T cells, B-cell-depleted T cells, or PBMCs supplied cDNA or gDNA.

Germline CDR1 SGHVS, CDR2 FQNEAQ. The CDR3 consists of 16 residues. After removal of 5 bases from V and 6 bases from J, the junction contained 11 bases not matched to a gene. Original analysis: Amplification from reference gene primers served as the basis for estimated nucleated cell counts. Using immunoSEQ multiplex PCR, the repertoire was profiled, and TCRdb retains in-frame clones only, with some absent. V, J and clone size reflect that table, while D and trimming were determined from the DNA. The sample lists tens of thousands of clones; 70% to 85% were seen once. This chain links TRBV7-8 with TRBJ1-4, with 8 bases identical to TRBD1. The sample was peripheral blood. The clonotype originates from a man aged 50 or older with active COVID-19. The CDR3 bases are TGTGCCAGCAGCCTCAGGATGACAGGGGCGCATGAAAAACTGTTTTTT. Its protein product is CASSLRMTGAHEKLFF. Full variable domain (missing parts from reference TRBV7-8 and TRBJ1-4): GAGVSQSPRYKVAKRGQDVALRCDPISGHVSLFWYQQALGQGPEFLTYFQNEAQLDKSGLPSDRFFAERPEGSVSTLKIQRTQQEDSAVYLCASSLRMTGAHEKLFFGSGTQLSVL.